Only a few counts were recorded for the clone carrying this T cell receptor (beta chain). Alongside a J-beta primer mix, a sample-barcoded 5' primer served in a second PCR lasting about 6 to 12 cycles. Carrying 12 random nucleotides, a template-switch adaptor labeled each individual cDNA molecule. A single record per CDR3 protein comes from TCRdb applying MiXCR to the 5' RACE reads. Of 450,000 to 700,000 distinct CDR3 sequences listed, roughly 28% are singletons. Per sample, at least 5 micrograms of total RNA were extracted. Between the trimmed V and J ends, which lost 2 bases and 1 base, there was a span of 11 bases. This CDR3 comprises 15 residues. The germline V gene has CDR1 SGHTA and CDR2 FQGNSA. This sample is part of a study of blood T cells in healthy people across ages. Study-level information: Researchers report that template switching captured about one barcoded beta molecule per two T cells.

The origin of this receptor is a woman aged 70-85 years in good health. The genes are TRBV7-2 and TRBJ1-1; TRBD1 might be the D (6 bases). What was sequenced was blood. CDR3: CASSLSQGTNTEAFF. In DNA form, the CDR3 reads TGTGCCAGCAGCTTAAGTCAGGGGACGAACACTGAAGCTTTCTTT.